Following are 2 T cell receptor beta chains from one sample sequenced in a study of CD8 T cells in ankylosing spondylitis listed by TCRdb under 2017. These receptors have no known antigen. Receptors were amplified or captured by 5' RACE. Sequencing instrument: Illumina HiSeq 2500. TCRdb cleaned the public reads at Q25 with fastp, built clones with MiXCR and kept in-frame beta chains. Every CDR3 protein is listed once, alongside the most common genes and DNA of its rows. The sample includes around 94,000 distinct CDR3 sequences, with roughly 9% observed a single time. In total, the top ten clones hold about 31% of the sample. Summary of the overall study and its limitations: Blood from ankylosing spondylitis patients appeared to be characterized by a TCR beta motif made up of seven or eight highly homologous amino acid variants.

Sequencing was done on a sample of blood, either unsorted or a sorted T cell fraction (not recorded which). These receptors all stem from a male donor with ankylosing spondylitis.

This clonotype was seen repeatedly, ten times or more. The gene calls are TRBV5-1 and TRBJ2-1; 10 bases map to TRBD2. V lost 0 bases to trimming and J lost 5 bases; unmatched junction nucleotides: 11. Germline assignment: CDR1 SGHRS and CDR2 YFSETQ. CDR3 length equals 18 residues. The CDR3 DNA is TGCGCCAGCAGCTTGGAACCCTTAGCGGGAGGTGGAAACAATGAGCAGTTCTTC. It specifies CASSLEPLAGGGNNEQFF. Full variable domain (rest looked up from reference TRBV5-1 and TRBJ2-1): KAGVTQTPRYLIKTRGQQVTLSCSPISGHRSVSWYQQTPGQGLQFLFEYFSETQRNKGNFPGRFSGRQFSNSRSEMNVSTLELGDSALYLCASSLEPLAGGGNNEQFFGPGTRLTVL.

V gene TRBV15 combines with J gene TRBJ2-3; maybe TRBD1 (5 bases). This CDR3 comprises 15 residues. Trimming shortened V by 4 bases and J by 0 bases, and 11 bases separated the two germline ends. The germline V gene encodes CDR1 LNHNV and CDR2 YYDKDF (reference sequence). The CDR3 spells CATSTGISSTDTQYF. The CDR3 DNA is TGTGCCACCAGCACAGGGATTAGCAGCACAGATACGCAGTATTTT.